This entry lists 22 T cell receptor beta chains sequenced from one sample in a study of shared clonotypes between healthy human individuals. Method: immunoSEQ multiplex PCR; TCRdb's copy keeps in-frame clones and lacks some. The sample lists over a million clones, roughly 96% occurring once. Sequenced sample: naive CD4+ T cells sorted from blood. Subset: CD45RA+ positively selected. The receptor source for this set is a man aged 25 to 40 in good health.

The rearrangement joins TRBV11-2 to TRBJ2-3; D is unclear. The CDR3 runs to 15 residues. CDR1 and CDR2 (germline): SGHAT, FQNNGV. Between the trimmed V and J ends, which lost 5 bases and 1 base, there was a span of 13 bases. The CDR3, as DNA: TGTGCCAGCAGCGACGGAATCAGAGGCACAGATACGCAGTATTTT. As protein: CASSDGIRGTDTQYF.

CDR3 sequence (DNA): TGTGCCAGCTCACCCACTACAGGAACTAGCAATCAGCCCCAGCATTTT. Amino acid sequence: CASSPTTGTSNQPQHF. This chain links TRBV18 with TRBJ1-5, with D maybe TRBD1 (5 bases). CDR1 and CDR2 from the germline V gene are KGHSH and LQKENI. CDR3 length: 16 amino acids. Trimming cost V 3 bases and J 0 bases, with 12 bases left between them.

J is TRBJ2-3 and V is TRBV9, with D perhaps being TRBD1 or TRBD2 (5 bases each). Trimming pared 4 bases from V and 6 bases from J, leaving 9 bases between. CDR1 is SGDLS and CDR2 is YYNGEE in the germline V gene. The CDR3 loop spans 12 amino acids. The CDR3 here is CASSLRDDTQYF. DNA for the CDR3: TGTGCCAGCAGCCTCAGGGACGATACGCAGTATTTT.

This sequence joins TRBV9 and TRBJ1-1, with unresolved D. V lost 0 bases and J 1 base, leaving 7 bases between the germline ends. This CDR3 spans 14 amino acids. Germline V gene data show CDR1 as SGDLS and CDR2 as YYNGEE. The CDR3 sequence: CASSVAPRNTEAFF. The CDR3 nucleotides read TGTGCCAGCAGCGTAGCCCCCCGGAACACTGAAGCTTTCTTT.

The CDR3: CSVIGTSGSQETQYF. In nucleotides, the CDR3 is TGCAGCGTTATCGGGACTAGCGGTAGTCAAGAGACCCAGTACTTC. The V call is TRBV29-1, the J call TRBJ2-5, with 11 bases identical to TRBD2. The CDR3 contains 15 residues. V lost 5 bases and J lost 2; bases outside the gene matches: 7. The germline CDR1 and CDR2 sequences are SQVTM and ANQGSEA.

For the CDR3, the DNA is TGTGCCAGCTCCTCCCTAACGGGAGCCTTCAATGAGCAGTTCTTC. This encodes CASSSLTGAFNEQFF. The chain couples TRBV18 to TRBJ2-1; a weak D match, TRBD2 (6 bases). The CDR3 is 15 residues long. The germline V gene has CDR1 KGHSH and CDR2 LQKENI. Between the trimmed V and J ends, which lost 6 bases and 6 bases, there was a span of 18 bases.

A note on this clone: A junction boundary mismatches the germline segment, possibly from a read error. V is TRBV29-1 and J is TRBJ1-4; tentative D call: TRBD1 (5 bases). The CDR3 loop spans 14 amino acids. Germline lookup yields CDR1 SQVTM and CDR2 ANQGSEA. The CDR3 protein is CSAGAGRSKEKLFF. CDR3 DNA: TGCAGCGCCGGGGCGGGCAGGTCTAAGGAAAAACTGTTTTTT.

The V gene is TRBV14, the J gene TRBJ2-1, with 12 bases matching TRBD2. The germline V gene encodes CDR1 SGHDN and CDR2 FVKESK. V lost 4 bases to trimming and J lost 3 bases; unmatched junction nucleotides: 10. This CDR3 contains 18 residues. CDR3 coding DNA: TGTGCCAGCAGCCCCCGACTAGCGGGAGTACAGCTCTACAATGAGCAGTTCTTC. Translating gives CASSPRLAGVQLYNEQFF.

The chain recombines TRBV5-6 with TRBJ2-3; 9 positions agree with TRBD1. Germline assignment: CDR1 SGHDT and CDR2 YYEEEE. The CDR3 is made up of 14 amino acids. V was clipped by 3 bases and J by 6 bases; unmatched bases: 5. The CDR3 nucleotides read TGTGCCAGCAGCTCGGGACAGGGATTGGATACGCAGTATTTT. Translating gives CASSSGQGLDTQYF.

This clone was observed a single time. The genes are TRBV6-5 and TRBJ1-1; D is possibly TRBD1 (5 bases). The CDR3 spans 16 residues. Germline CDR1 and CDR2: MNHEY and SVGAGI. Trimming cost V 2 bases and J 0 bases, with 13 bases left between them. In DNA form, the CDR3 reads TGTGCCAGCAGTTACCTCCCCGGGGCTGTGAACACTGAAGCTTTCTTT. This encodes CASSYLPGAVNTEAFF.

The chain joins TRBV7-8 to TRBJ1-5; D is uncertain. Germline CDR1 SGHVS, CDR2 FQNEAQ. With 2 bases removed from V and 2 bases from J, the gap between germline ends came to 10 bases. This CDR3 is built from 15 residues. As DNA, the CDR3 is TGTGCCAGCAGCTTAACGCGGGGAGGCAATCAGCCCCAGCATTTT. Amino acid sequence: CASSLTRGGNQPQHF.

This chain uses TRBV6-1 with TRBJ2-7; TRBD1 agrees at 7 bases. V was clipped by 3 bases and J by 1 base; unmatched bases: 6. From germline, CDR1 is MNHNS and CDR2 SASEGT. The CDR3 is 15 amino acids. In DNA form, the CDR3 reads TGTGCCAGCAGTGACCAGGTGGGACAGTCCTACGAGCAGTACTTC. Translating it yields CASSDQVGQSYEQYF.

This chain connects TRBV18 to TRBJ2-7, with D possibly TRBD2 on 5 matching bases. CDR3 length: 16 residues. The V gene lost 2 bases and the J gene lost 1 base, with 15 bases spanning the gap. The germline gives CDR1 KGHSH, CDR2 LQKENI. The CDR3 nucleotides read TGTGCCAGCTCACCAGGCGGGTCTGGGTTTTCCTACGAGCAGTACTTC. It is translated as CASSPGGSGFSYEQYF.

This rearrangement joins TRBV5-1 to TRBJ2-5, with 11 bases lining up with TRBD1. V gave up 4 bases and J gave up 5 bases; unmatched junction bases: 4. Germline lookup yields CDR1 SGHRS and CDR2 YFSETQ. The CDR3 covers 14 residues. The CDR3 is CASSRTGGIETQYF. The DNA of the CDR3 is TGCGCCAGCAGCCGGACAGGGGGCATCGAGACCCAGTACTTC.

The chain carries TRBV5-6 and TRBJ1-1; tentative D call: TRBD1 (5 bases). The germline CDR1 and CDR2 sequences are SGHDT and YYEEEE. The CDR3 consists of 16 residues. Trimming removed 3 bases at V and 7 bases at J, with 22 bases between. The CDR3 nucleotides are TGTGCCAGCAGCTCTACCAGGGAACCAAATTGGGGTGAAGCTTTCTTT. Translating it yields CASSSTREPNWGEAFF.

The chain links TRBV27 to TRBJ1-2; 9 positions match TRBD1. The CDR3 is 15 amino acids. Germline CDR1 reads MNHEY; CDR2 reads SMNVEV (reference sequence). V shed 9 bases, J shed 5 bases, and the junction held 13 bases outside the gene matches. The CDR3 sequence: CARSEVGQGMYGYTF. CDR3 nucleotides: TGTGCCAGGAGTGAGGTGGGACAGGGAATGTATGGCTACACCTTC.

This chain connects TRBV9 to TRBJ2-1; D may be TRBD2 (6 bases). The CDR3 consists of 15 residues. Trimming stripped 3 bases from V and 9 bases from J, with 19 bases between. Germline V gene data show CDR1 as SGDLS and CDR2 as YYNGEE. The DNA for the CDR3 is TGTGCCAGCAGCGGGCCCCAAGCCGGAGGGGTTGAGCAGTTCTTC. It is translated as CASSGPQAGGVEQFF.

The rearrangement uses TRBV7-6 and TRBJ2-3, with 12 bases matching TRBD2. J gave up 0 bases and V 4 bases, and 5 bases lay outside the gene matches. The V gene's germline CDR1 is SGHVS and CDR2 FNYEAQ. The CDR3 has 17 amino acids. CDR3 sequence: CASSSGLAGTSTDTQYF. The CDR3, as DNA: TGTGCCAGCAGCTCTGGACTAGCGGGAACTAGCACAGATACGCAGTATTTT.

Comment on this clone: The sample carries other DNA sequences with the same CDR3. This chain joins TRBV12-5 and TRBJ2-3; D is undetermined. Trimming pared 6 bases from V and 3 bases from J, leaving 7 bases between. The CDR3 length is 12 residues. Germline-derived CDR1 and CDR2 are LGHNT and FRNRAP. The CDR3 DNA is TGTGCTAGTGGACCACGAACAGATACGCAGTATTTT. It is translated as CASGPRTDTQYF.

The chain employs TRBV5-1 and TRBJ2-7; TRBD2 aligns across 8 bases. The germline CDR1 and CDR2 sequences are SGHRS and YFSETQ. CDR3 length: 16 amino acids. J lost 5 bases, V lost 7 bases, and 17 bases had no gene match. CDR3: CASYPPGVAGFNEQYF. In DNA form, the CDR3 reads TGCGCCAGCTATCCCCCAGGGGTAGCGGGATTCAACGAGCAGTACTTC.

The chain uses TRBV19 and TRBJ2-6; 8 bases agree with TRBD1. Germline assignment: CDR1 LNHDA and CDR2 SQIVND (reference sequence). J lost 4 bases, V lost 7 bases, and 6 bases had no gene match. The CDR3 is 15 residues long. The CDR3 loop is CASISTGVGANVLTF. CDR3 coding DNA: TGTGCCAGTATCTCGACAGGGGTCGGGGCCAACGTCCTGACTTTC.

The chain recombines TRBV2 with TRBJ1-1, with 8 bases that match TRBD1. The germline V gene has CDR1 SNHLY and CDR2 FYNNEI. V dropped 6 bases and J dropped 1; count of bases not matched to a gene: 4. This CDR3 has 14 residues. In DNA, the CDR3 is TGTGCCAGCAGGGTAGGGACAGGGAACACTGAAGCTTTCTTT. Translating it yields CASRVGTGNTEAFF. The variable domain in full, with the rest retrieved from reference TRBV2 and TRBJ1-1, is EPEVTQTPSHQVTQMGQEVILRCVPISNHLYFYWYRQILGQKVEFLVSFYNNEISEKSEIFDDQFSVERPDGSNFTLKIRSTKLEDSAMYFCASRVGTGNTEAFFGQGTRLTVV.